Shown below are 16 T cell receptor beta chains from a single sample sequenced in a study of T-cell memory formation after mild COVID-19. One entry per CDR3 protein, called by TCRdb with MiXCR from the 5' RACE reads. The sample yields roughly 250,000 distinct CDR3 sequences, 16% seen once. The sequencing sample was made of PBMCs or a T cell subset sorted from them (not recorded which). The receptors derive from a man between 18 and 35 years old who had mild COVID-19 (a few samples of this study predate the infection). Cell type and time point are not known.

The chain recombines TRBV18 with TRBJ1-2, with TRBD1 matching over 7 bases. The V gene end was trimmed by 3 bases and the J gene end by 6 bases; junction bases not matched to a gene: 10. Germline V gene lookup returns CDR1 KGHSH and CDR2 LQKENI. The CDR3 runs to 15 residues. DNA of the CDR3: TGTGCCAGCTCACCCAGCAGGGGGAACCACCATGGCTACACCTTC. As protein: CASSPSRGNHHGYTF.

The chain recombines TRBV7-8 with TRBJ1-5; no definite D call. Germline V gives CDR1 SGHVS, CDR2 FQNEAQ. This CDR3 is built from 14 residues. V was pared by 0 bases and J by 9 bases, with 12 bases between. CDR3 DNA: TGTGCCAGCAGCTTAGCGAGGGTAGAGTGGCCCCAGCATTTT. Translated, it gives CASSLARVEWPQHF.

This clonotype came up many times. The rearrangement links TRBV7-2 to TRBJ1-5; D call uncertain. The germline V gene has CDR1 SGHTA and CDR2 FQGNSA. The CDR3 consists of 14 residues. Trimming shortened V by 4 bases and J by 9 bases, and 16 bases separated the two germline ends. The CDR3 here is CASSSPNSLLPQHF. The CDR3 coding sequence is TGTGCCAGCAGCTCCCCAAACAGCTTACTGCCCCAGCATTTT.

In its sample, this clonotype was seen a few times. This sequence joins TRBV4-1 and TRBJ1-1; D not certain. In germline, CDR1 is MGHRA, CDR2 YSYEKL. This CDR3 has 12 residues. The V and J ends lost 1 base and 6 bases respectively, with 6 bases between them. CDR3 region: CASSQGGPEAFF. DNA for the CDR3: TGCGCCAGCAGCCAAGGAGGCCCTGAAGCTTTCTTT.

The chain has TRBV18 and TRBJ1-4, with 8 bases identical to TRBD1. The CDR3 length is 14 residues. V gave up 4 bases and J gave up 8 bases; unmatched junction bases: 6. The V gene's germline CDR1 is KGHSH and CDR2 LQKENI. DNA for the CDR3: TGTGCCAGCTCACTGACAGGGGATCACGAAAAACTGTTTTTT. Translation gives CASSLTGDHEKLFF.

V gene TRBV29-1 combines with J gene TRBJ1-1; no clear D gene. The V end was cut by 4 bases, the J end by 1 base, with 13 bases between. The CDR3 has 14 amino acids. Germline lookup yields CDR1 SQVTM and CDR2 ANQGSEA. The CDR3 is CSVGEGTTNTEAFF. The CDR3 nucleotides are TGCAGCGTTGGTGAGGGCACAACGAACACTGAAGCTTTCTTT.

The rearrangement joins TRBV7-9 to TRBJ2-7, with TRBD2 matching 14 bases. Germline V CDR1 and CDR2: SEHNR, FQNEAQ (reference sequence). The CDR3 runs to 16 residues. Germline trimming cut 7 bases from V and 2 bases from J; bases unmatched to any gene: 7. CDR3: CASTPGLAGGPYEQYF. The CDR3 coding sequence is TGTGCCAGCACGCCAGGACTAGCGGGGGGCCCCTACGAGCAGTACTTC.

DNA for the CDR3: TGTGCCAGCAGCGCCCGGGGCGATCCCACAGATACGCAGTATTTT. This translates into CASSARGDPTDTQYF. This rearrangement joins TRBV7-2 to TRBJ2-3, with D tentatively TRBD1 or TRBD2 (5 bases each). Germline CDR1 is SGHTA and CDR2 is FQGNSA. The CDR3 covers 15 residues. Trimming stripped 5 bases from V and 2 bases from J, with 14 bases between.

J is TRBJ1-4 and V is TRBV7-3; 7 positions agree with TRBD1. CDR3 length equals 20 residues. Germline V gene sequence: CDR1 SGHTA, CDR2 FQGTGA. V lost 4 bases to trimming and J lost 1 base; unmatched junction nucleotides: 18. CDR3 in DNA: TGTGCCAGCAGCTCCAACCACCTAGGGGGCGGGGGAGAAACTAATGAAAAACTGTTTTTT. It yields the protein CASSSNHLGGGGETNEKLFF.

Only a few counts were recorded for this clonotype. The V gene is TRBV24-1, the J gene TRBJ1-5; TRBD1 matches 8 bases. The CDR3 runs to 15 residues. CDR1 KGHDR and CDR2 SFDVKD come from the germline V gene. V was pared by 4 bases and J by 8 bases, with 9 bases of the junction left unmatched. CDR3 coding DNA: TGTGCCACCAGTGACTGGACAGGGTCCATGGAGCCCCAGCATTTT. Protein product: CATSDWTGSMEPQHF.

The V gene is TRBV24-1, the J gene TRBJ2-1; D not certain. Trimming pared 5 bases from V and 3 bases from J, leaving 4 bases between. Germline CDR1 KGHDR, CDR2 SFDVKD. CDR3 length: 12 amino acids. The CDR3 loop is CATSGDYNEQFF. CDR3 nucleotides: TGTGCCACCAGTGGAGACTACAATGAGCAGTTCTTC.

This chain joins TRBV4-3 and TRBJ1-3; unclear D gene. Germline CDR1 LGHNA, CDR2 YSLEER. The CDR3 sequence is 15 residues long. V was shortened by 4 bases and J by 0 bases, with 10 bases between the two germline ends. CDR3 coding DNA: TGCGCCAGCAGCCCATTCCCGCACTCTGGAAACACCATATATTTT. Protein product: CASSPFPHSGNTIYF.

This chain links TRBV12-2 with TRBJ2-7; the tabulated D call, TRBD2, remains unverified against the DNA. TRBV12-2 constitutes a pseudogene. The CDR3 length is 16 residues. This CDR3 reads CASRLLSGGLPYEQYF. In DNA, the CDR3 is TGTGCAAGTCGCTTACTGAGCGGGGGTCTTCCCTACGAGCAGTACTTC.

In its sample, this clonotype was seen a few times. The rearrangement links TRBV4-1 to TRBJ1-2; TRBD1 agrees at 7 bases. Losses at the gene ends were 0 bases for V and 5 bases for J; bases not matched to a gene: 15. The germline V gene encodes CDR1 MGHRA and CDR2 YSYEKL. The CDR3 loop spans 18 amino acids. The DNA of the CDR3 is TGCGCCAGCAGCCAAGAAACACAAAGACCCTCGACAGGGTATGGCTACACCTTC. It specifies CASSQETQRPSTGYGYTF.

This clonotype was counted a few times. The chain has TRBV6-5 and TRBJ2-2; D is unclear. V dropped 2 bases and J dropped 6 bases, with 10 bases sitting between them. The CDR3 is 14 amino acids. In germline, CDR1 is MNHEY, CDR2 SVGAGI. DNA of the CDR3: TGTGCCAGCAGTTACCAAGGGCGTTCCGGGGAGCTGTTTTTT. This sequence encodes CASSYQGRSGELFF.

This clonotype was detected a few times. The J gene is TRBJ1-1, the V gene TRBV6-5, with TRBD1 as a possible D gene (5 bases). Germline loops: CDR1 MNHEY, CDR2 SVGAGI. CDR3 length equals 12 residues. Deletions cut 6 bases from V and 11 bases from J, with 16 bases between. CDR3 residues: CASSPTGTTAFF. DNA for the CDR3: TGTGCCAGCAGCCCTACCGGGACCACGGCTTTCTTT.